Listed below are T cell receptor beta chains from one sample, sequenced in a study of cytomegalovirus exposure and HLA in healthy donors. Sequenced by immunoSEQ multiplex PCR; TCRdb stores in-frame clones only, minus some. This sample has more than 200,000 clones; 82% occur once, and the top ten carry about 6.4%. Sequencing was done on a sample of PBMCs. The receptors here all came from a man in his forties or fifties in good health and CMV-seropositive. Both conserved end residues are part of each CDR3. The order of the fields is CDR3 DNA, CDR3 protein, J gene, V gene, clone size, D gene. The D gene is left open where the match is weak. Rows may omit the clone size; those that give it use once, few, many or a size class.

TGTGCCAGCAGCCTCGCACGGGGGGTCCAAACTGAAGCTTTCTTT CASSLARGVQTEAFF TRBJ1-1 TRBV14 - -
TGTGCCAGCAGCCCTGGGGGGTACAATGAGCAGTTCTTC CASSPGGYNEQFF TRBJ2-1 TRBV16 - -
TGTGCCACCAGCACATCAGGGGGCGTTAAGAGGAATGAGCAGTTCTTC CATSTSGGVKRNEQFF TRBJ2-1 TRBV15 - TRBD1
TGTGCCAGCAGTTACCTCTCGAACACTGAAGCTTTCTTT CASSYLSNTEAFF TRBJ1-1 TRBV6-5 - -
TGTGCCAGCAGCTTGGGGACAGGGTTGGGTACGCAGTATTTT CASSLGTGLGTQYF TRBJ2-3 TRBV5-4 - TRBD1
TGTGCCAGCAAGTCGGGTTTCTCTGGAAACACCATATATTTT CASKSGFSGNTIYF TRBJ1-3 TRBV2 - -
TGTGCCAGCAGCTTATTCGCCGGGGAGCTGTTTTTT CASSLFAGELFF TRBJ2-2 TRBV7-8 - -
TGTTCCAGCAGCATAACAGGGGGAGACTACACCTTC CSSSITGGDYTF TRBJ1-2 TRBV7-9 - TRBD1
TGTGCCAGTAAGGAGGGGAACCAGCCCCAGCATTTT CASKEGNQPQHF TRBJ1-5 TRBV19 - -
TGTGCCAGCAGCCCTGCAGGGGTTTCCTACAATGAGCAGTTCTTC CASSPAGVSYNEQFF TRBJ2-1 TRBV4-2 - -
TGCAGCCTCTATGGGGGACTAGCGGGAAATGTCCAGGGTAATGAGCAGTTCTTC CSLYGGLAGNVQGNEQFF TRBJ2-1 TRBV29-1 - TRBD2
TGTGCCAGCAGCCAAGCCCAAACGACTAGCGGCACAGATACGCAGTATTTT CASSQAQTTSGTDTQYF TRBJ2-3 TRBV4-2 - TRBD2
TGTGCCAGCAGCCCACGGACTAGCTTCTACGAGCAGTACTTC CASSPRTSFYEQYF TRBJ2-7 TRBV11-1 once TRBD2
TGTGCCAGCACCTCGGGCAATCAGCCCCAGCATTTT CASTSGNQPQHF TRBJ1-5 TRBV27 - -
TGTGCCAGCAGGGTTAGCGGGAGGTCGACAGATACGCAGTATTTT CASRVSGRSTDTQYF TRBJ2-3 TRBV2 - TRBD2
TGTGCCAGCAGTGCCAGGGGCTTGGATCAGCCCCAGCATTTT CASSARGLDQPQHF TRBJ1-5 TRBV6-1 - -
TGTGCCAGTAGTATACTAGCGGGAGAAGAGAATGAGCAGTTCTTC CASSILAGEENEQFF TRBJ2-1 TRBV19 once TRBD2
TGTGCCAGCAGCTTAGTAGACAGGGAATCTTCCTACGAGCAGTACTTC CASSLVDRESSYEQYF TRBJ2-7 TRBV7-2 few TRBD1
TGTGCCAGCAGTCCCGAGGGAGGGAGCAATCAGCCCCAGCATTTT CASSPEGGSNQPQHF TRBJ1-5 TRBV6-4 - -
TGTGCCAGCAGCTCACCTGAAAAGGACAGGGGGAACACTGAAGCTTTCTTT CASSSPEKDRGNTEAFF TRBJ1-1 TRBV21-1 - -
TGCGCCAGCAGCCATCCGGGACAGGGCGACGAGCAGTACTTC CASSHPGQGDEQYF TRBJ2-7 TRBV5-1 few TRBD1
TGTGCCACCACCCTTAGCGGGAGTAGTCGGTACAATGAGCAGTTCTTC CATTLSGSSRYNEQFF TRBJ2-1 TRBV15 - TRBD2
TGTGCCAGCAGTCCTAGGACAGACAACTCTGGAAACACCATATATTTT CASSPRTDNSGNTIYF TRBJ1-3 TRBV27 - -
TGTGCCATGGACCGCGGGAGTCCCAATGAGCAGTTCTTC CAMDRGSPNEQFF TRBJ2-1 TRBV7-9 - TRBD2
TGTGCCAGCAGCCCCGGGACTAAACAAGAGACCCAGTACTTC CASSPGTKQETQYF TRBJ2-5 TRBV7-9 few TRBD2
TGTGCCAGCAGCTTTAAGGGGGTCAAGGAAAAACTGTTTTTT CASSFKGVKEKLFF TRBJ1-4 TRBV7-9 - -
TGTGCCAGCACCCCGGGACAGCTCATCGAAAAACTGTTTTTT CASTPGQLIEKLFF TRBJ1-4 TRBV6-1 - TRBD1
TGTGCCAGCTCACCAGAAAATAGGGGCGCCGAAATATCCTATGGCTACACCTTC CASSPENRGAEISYGYTF TRBJ1-2 TRBV18 few -